This T cell receptor beta chain was retrieved from a study of T cells after yellow fever vaccination. Across the whole study: SMART-Seq v4 Ultra Low Input prepared libraries from low-cell fractions. Study outcomes and limitations: Among all clonotypes, a small share was observed in both CD4 and CD8 compartments. The study re-detected most primary-vaccination clones after the booster (around 96% CD4, approximately 88% CD8).

After removal of 5 bases from V and 3 bases from J, the junction contained 6 bases not matched to a gene. Germline assignment: CDR1 SGHRS and CDR2 YFSETQ. The CDR3 spans 14 residues. The table lists this clonotype with many counts. As yet, its antigen is unknown. TCRdb analysed the 5' RACE reads with MiXCR anew, one entry per CDR3 protein. The table has 250,000 or so distinct CDR3 sequences, about 7% seen once; the top ten hold about 0.95%. The receptor was isolated from a man aged 25-40 years who received the YFV17D yellow fever vaccine. The J gene is TRBJ2-3, the V gene TRBV5-1, with TRBD2 matching 7 bases. Sequencing used CD4+ T cells sorted from PBMCs, obtained on the day of the yellow fever booster vaccination. The CDR3 DNA reads TGCGCCAGCAGAGGGAGGGATGGTACAGATACGCAGTATTTT. Protein sequence: CASRGRDGTDTQYF.